This T cell receptor beta chain comes out of a study of blood T cells in healthy people across ages. Study outcomes and limitations: Donor CMV status, an unknown factor, possibly confounded changes in expanded clonotypes.

Comment on this clonotype: Its antigen is unidentified.

Trimming pared 1 base from V and 7 bases from J, leaving 10 bases between. This CDR3 has 13 amino acids. Germline-derived CDR1 and CDR2 are SGHVS and FQNEAQ. It was with a sample-barcoded 5' primer and a J-beta primer mix that a second PCR of roughly 7 to 12 cycles was run. Every single cDNA molecule received a tag from a template-switch adaptor with 12 random nucleotides. MiXCR, run by TCRdb on the 5' RACE reads, gives a single entry per CDR3 protein. The repertoire has more than 800,000 distinct CDR3 sequences, under 35% of them found once; the top ten carry 15% to 20%. This clonotype originated in an elderly woman in good health. Sequencing was done on a sample of blood. V is TRBV7-8 and J is TRBJ1-1; D remains ambiguous. Here the CDR3 DNA reads TGTGCCAGCAGCTTAGGGGCTAAGGGTGAAGCTTTCTTT. This sequence encodes CASSLGAKGEAFF.